The 13 T cell receptor beta chains listed next were all sequenced from one sample in a study of beta chain features in type 1 diabetes. Their antigens are not known. General study findings and limits: In all four CD4+ subsets, TCRB CDR3 length was significantly, moderately reduced in type 1 diabetes.

The investigators reverse transcribed all of the isolated RNA, so they sequenced expressed TCRB transcripts. Generated by immunoSEQ multiplex PCR, the TCRdb table keeps only in-frame clones and is missing some. The sample consists of 85,000 to 110,000 clones, under 30% of them appearing once. Sequencing used central memory CD4+ T cells from blood. Receptors originate from a woman younger than 35 with type 1 diabetes.

This chain uses TRBV19 with TRBJ1-5, with 12 bases that match TRBD1. The CDR3 consists of 15 residues. Germline trimming cut 6 bases from V and 15 bases from J; bases unmatched to any gene: 15. Germline V gene data show CDR1 as LNHDA and CDR2 as SQIVND (reference sequence). The CDR3 region has the DNA TGTGCCAGTAGAAATACTGGGACAGGGGGCCCCTCCACGCATTTT. This codes for CASRNTGTGGPSTHF.

This chain joins TRBV11-3 and TRBJ1-1; D is ambiguous. The CDR3 length is 13 residues. V was shortened by 0 bases and J by 5 bases, with 7 bases between the two germline ends. CDR1 and CDR2 (germline): SGHNT, YENEEA. CDR3 region: CASSLDGRTEAFF. The CDR3 coding sequence is TGTGCCAGCAGCTTAGATGGGAGGACTGAAGCTTTCTTT.

This clone was picked up one time. V gene TRBV6-6 combines with J gene TRBJ2-7, with D possibly being TRBD1 (5 bases). Germline V gene sequence: CDR1 MNHNY, CDR2 SVGAGI (reference sequence). Trimming left V 5 bases short and J 1 base short, with 9 bases between. The CDR3 runs 13 residues. The CDR3 is CASSADTSYEQYV. The CDR3 DNA reads TGTGCCAGCAGTGCGGACACATCCTACGAGCAGTACGTC.

There are a few counts of this clone. J is TRBJ2-7 and V is TRBV18; the match to TRBD2 covers 8 bases. The ends lost 3 bases at V and 2 bases at J; junction bases unmatched: 15. The germline V gene has CDR1 KGHSH and CDR2 LQKENI. The CDR3 contains 18 residues. CDR3 loop: CASSPPVSSGTNPYEQYF. CDR3 nucleotide sequence: TGTGCCAGCTCACCCCCGGTTAGTAGCGGGACGAATCCCTACGAGCAGTACTTC. The variable domain in full, completed from reference TRBV18 and TRBJ2-7, reads NAGVMQNPRHLVRRRGQEARLRCSPMKGHSHVYWYRQLPEEGLKFMVYLQKENIIDESGMPKERFSAEFPKEGPSILRIQQVVRGDSAAYFCASSPPVSSGTNPYEQYFGPGTRLTVT.

There are a few counts of this clone. V and J are TRBV5-1 and TRBJ2-2; maybe TRBD1 (5 bases). The CDR3 has 14 amino acids. Looked up from germline, CDR1 is SGHRS and CDR2 is YFSETQ. The V gene lost 4 bases and the J gene lost 5 bases, with 12 bases spanning the gap. The CDR3 DNA reads as TGCGCCAGCAGCGGAACAGGTGGGACCGGGGAGCTGTTTTTT. Its protein is CASSGTGGTGELFF.

This clone was found a few times. The rearrangement links TRBV7-2 to TRBJ2-1, with D possibly being TRBD1 (5 bases). The CDR3 sequence is 13 residues long. V was shortened by 11 bases and J by 6 bases, with 17 bases between the two germline ends. CDR1 is SGHTA and CDR2 is FQGNSA in the germline V gene. The CDR3 loop is CALKQGVGNEQFF. The CDR3, as DNA: TGTGCCCTCAAGCAGGGCGTCGGCAATGAGCAGTTCTTC.

This rearrangement joins TRBV5-6 to TRBJ1-2; 9 nucleotides line up with TRBD1. This CDR3 spans 13 amino acids. Losses at the gene ends were 4 bases for V and 5 bases for J; bases not matched to a gene: 3. Germline values: CDR1 SGHDT, CDR2 YYEEEE. As DNA, the CDR3 is TGTGCCAGCAGCCCAGACAGGGGGTATGGCTACACCTTC. Translating it yields CASSPDRGYGYTF.

The sample holds a few counts of this clone. The chain joins TRBV2 to TRBJ2-7; 7 bases are a match to TRBD2. Per the germline V gene, CDR1 is SNHLY and CDR2 is FYNNEI. With 8 bases clipped from V and 2 bases from J, the junction kept 9 bases outside the gene matches. This CDR3 contains 14 residues. The CDR3 DNA sequence: TGTGCCAGCCTTGGGGGGGGGAGGACCTACGAGCAGTACTTC. This encodes CASLGGGRTYEQYF.

The genes are TRBV5-6 and TRBJ2-2; the D is unclear. The CDR3 is 15 residues long. Trimming shortened V by 4 bases and J by 1 base, and 11 bases separated the two germline ends. Germline lookup yields CDR1 SGHDT and CDR2 YYEEEE. This CDR3 reads CASSLRRGNTGELFF. The CDR3 nucleotides are TGTGCCAGCAGCCTGCGGCGCGGGAACACCGGGGAGCTGTTTTTT. The full variable domain, in which reference TRBV5-6 and TRBJ2-2 provide the parts outside the CDR3, is DAGVTQSPTHLIKTRGQQVTLRCSPKSGHDTVSWYQQALGQGPQFIFQYYEEEERQRGNFPDRFSGHQFPNYSSELNVNALLLGDSALYLCASSLRRGNTGELFFGEGSRLTVL.

The J gene is TRBJ2-4, the V gene TRBV4-3; 8 bases fit TRBD2. This CDR3 is built from 15 residues. The germline CDR1 and CDR2 sequences are LGHNA and YSLEER. The junction had 9 bases not matched to a gene; V was cut back by 0 bases and J by 11 bases. CDR3 sequence (DNA): TGCGCCAGCAGCCAAGATCTCGGGGGGGCGGTCGTTCAGTACTTC. This translates into CASSQDLGGAVVQYF.

V gene TRBV11-2 combines with J gene TRBJ2-2, with TRBD2 identical over 7 bases. V lost 1 base and J lost 1; bases outside the gene matches: 6. Germline V gene data show CDR1 as SGHAT and CDR2 as FQNNGV. The length of the CDR3 is 17 residues. The CDR3 loop is CASSLVVAGVNTGELFF. CDR3 DNA: TGTGCCAGCAGCTTAGTGGTGGCGGGAGTGAACACCGGGGAGCTGTTTTTT.

The chain couples TRBV1 to TRBJ2-7; the table calls TRBD2, which could not be checked here. TRBV1 is assigned pseudogene status. This CDR3 is built from 18 residues. CDR3 amino acids: CTSSPIPTERENGDEQYV. CDR3 DNA sequence: TGCACCAGCAGCCCCATCCCCACCGAGCGGGAGAATGGGGACGAGCAGTACGTC.

The rearrangement uses TRBV11-2 and TRBJ1-5, with TRBD1 identical over 7 bases. Germline V gene data show CDR1 as SGHAT and CDR2 as FQNNGV. This CDR3 has 13 residues. With 5 bases clipped from V and 10 bases from J, the junction kept 8 bases outside the gene matches. The CDR3 DNA reads as TGTGCCAGCAGCCGACAGGGCTGGGGCCCCCAGCATTTT. As protein: CASSRQGWGPQHF.